This T cell receptor beta chain was captured in a study of cytomegalovirus exposure and HLA in healthy donors. Primers for the PCR totalled 60 Vbeta and 13 Jbeta. Using immunoSEQ multiplex PCR, the repertoire was profiled, and TCRdb retains in-frame clones only, with some absent. This sample contains about 58,000 clones. Sequenced: PBMCs. The TCR sequence derives from a woman between 18 and 29 years old in good health and CMV-seronegative.

CDR3: CASSLVGPDTEAFF. The CDR3 coding sequence is TGTGCCAGCAGCTTAGTTGGGCCGGACACTGAAGCTTTCTTT. This chain links TRBV7-2 with TRBJ1-1; D remains ambiguous. This CDR3 has 14 residues. Trimming left V 1 base short and J 3 bases short, with 9 bases between. Germline assignment: CDR1 SGHTA and CDR2 FQGNSA.